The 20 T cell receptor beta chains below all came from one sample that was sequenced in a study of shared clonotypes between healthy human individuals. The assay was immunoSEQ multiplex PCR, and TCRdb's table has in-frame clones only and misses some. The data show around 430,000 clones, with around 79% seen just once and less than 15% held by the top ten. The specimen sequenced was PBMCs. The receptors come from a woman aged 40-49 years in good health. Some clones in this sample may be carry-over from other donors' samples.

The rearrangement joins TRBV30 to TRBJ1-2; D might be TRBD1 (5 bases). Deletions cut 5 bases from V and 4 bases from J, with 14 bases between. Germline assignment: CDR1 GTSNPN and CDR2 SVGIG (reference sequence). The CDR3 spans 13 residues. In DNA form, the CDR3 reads TGTGCCTGGTCGCAGGGTATGAGCTATGGCTACACCTTC. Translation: CAWSQGMSYGYTF.

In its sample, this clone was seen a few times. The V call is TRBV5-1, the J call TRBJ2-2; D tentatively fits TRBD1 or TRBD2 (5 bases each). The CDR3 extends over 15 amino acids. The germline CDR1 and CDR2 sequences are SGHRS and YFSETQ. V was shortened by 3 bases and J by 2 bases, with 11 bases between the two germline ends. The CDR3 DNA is TGCGCCAGCAGCTCGGGACGGATCAACACCGGGGAGCTGTTTTTT. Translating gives CASSSGRINTGELFF.

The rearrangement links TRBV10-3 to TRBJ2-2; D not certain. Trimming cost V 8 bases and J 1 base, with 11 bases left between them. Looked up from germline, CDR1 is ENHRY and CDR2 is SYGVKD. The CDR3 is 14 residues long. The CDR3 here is CAIRVTGNTGELFF. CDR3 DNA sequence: TGTGCCATCCGTGTGACGGGGAACACCGGGGAGCTGTTTTTT.

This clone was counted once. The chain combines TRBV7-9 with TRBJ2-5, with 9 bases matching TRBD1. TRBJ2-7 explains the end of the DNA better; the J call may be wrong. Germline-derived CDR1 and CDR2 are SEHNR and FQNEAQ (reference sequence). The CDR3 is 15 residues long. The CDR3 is CASSLGVGQGYEQYF. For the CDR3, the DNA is TGTGCCAGCAGCTTAGGGGTGGGACAGGGATACGAGCAGTACTTC.

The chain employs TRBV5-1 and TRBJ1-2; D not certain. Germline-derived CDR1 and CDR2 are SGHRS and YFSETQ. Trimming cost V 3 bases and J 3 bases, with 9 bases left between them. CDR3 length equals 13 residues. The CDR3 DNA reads TGCGCCAGCAGCTCGGGCGGGGACTATGGCTACACCTTC. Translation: CASSSGGDYGYTF.

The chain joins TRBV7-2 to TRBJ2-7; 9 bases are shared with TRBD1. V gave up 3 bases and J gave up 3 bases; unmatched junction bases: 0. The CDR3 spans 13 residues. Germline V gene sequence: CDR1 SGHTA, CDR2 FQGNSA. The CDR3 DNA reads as TGTGCCAGCAGCTTGACAGGGGGCTACGAGCAGTACTTC. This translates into CASSLTGGYEQYF.

This chain's CDR3 is CASRLGQGGEKLFF. The CDR3 coding sequence is TGTGCCAGCAGATTGGGACAGGGTGGCGAAAAACTGTTTTTT. J is TRBJ1-4 and V is TRBV6-6; 9 nucleotides agree with TRBD1. There are 14 residues in the CDR3. V lost 6 bases to trimming and J lost 8 bases; unmatched junction nucleotides: 7. Germline lookup yields CDR1 MNHNY and CDR2 SVGAGI (reference sequence).

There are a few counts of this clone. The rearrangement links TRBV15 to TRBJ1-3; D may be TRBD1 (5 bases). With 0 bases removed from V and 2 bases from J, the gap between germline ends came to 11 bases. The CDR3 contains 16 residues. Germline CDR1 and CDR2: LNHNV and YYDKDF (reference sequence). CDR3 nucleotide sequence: TGTGCCACCAGCAGAGATGGGCAGGGAACTGGAAACACCATATATTTT. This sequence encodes CATSRDGQGTGNTIYF.

This CDR3 reads CASIGQGTTYEQYF. The CDR3 region has the DNA TGTGCCAGCATTGGGCAGGGGACAACCTACGAGCAGTACTTC. V usage is TRBV6-6 and J usage is TRBJ2-5; perhaps TRBD1 as D (6 bases). The J call may be incorrect, as the DNA end agrees better with TRBJ2-7. Germline loops: CDR1 MNHNY, CDR2 SVGAGI (reference sequence). The CDR3 covers 14 residues.

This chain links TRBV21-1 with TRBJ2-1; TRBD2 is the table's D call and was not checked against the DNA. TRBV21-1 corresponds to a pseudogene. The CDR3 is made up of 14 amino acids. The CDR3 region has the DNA TGTGCCAGCAGCAAAGCGGAACTAGGGAATGAGCAGTTCTTC. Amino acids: CASSKAELGNEQFF.

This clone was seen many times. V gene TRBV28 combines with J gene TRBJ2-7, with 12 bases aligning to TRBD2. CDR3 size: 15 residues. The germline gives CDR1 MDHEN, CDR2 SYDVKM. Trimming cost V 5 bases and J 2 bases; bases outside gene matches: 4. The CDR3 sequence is CASSDWTSGTYEQYF. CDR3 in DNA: TGTGCCAGCAGTGACTGGACTAGCGGGACCTACGAGCAGTACTTC.

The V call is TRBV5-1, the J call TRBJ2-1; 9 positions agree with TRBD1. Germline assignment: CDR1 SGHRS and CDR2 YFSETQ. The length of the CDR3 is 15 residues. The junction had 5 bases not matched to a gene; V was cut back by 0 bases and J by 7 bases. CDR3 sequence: CASSLEDRGGNEQFF. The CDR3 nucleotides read TGCGCCAGCAGCTTGGAGGACAGGGGTGGTAATGAGCAGTTCTTC.

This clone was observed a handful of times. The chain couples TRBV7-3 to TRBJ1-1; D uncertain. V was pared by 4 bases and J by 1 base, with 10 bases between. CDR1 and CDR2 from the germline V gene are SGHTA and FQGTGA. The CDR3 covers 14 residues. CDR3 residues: CASSSGPQNTEAFF. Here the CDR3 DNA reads TGTGCCAGCAGCTCCGGGCCCCAGAACACTGAAGCTTTCTTT. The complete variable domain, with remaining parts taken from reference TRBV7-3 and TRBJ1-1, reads GAGVSQTPSNKVTEKGKYVELRCDPISGHTALYWYRQSLGQGPEFLIYFQGTGAADDSGLPNDRFFAVRPEGSVSTLKIQRTERGDSAVYLCASSSGPQNTEAFFGQGTRLTVV.

CDR3 sequence (DNA): TGTGCCAGCAGTTCTCCGGACATAAGAAACACCATATATTTT. Translation gives CASSSPDIRNTIYF. The chain uses TRBV28 and TRBJ1-3; D may be TRBD1 (5 bases). The CDR3 covers 14 residues. Per germline, CDR1 MDHEN and CDR2 SYDVKM. Trimming took off 4 bases at V and 5 bases at J, with 12 bases between the two ends.

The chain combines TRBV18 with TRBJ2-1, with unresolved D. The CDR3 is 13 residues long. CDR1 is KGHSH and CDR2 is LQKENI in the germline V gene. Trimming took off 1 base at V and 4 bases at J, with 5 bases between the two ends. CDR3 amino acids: CASSPQQYNEQFF. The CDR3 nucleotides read TGTGCCAGCTCACCACAGCAGTACAATGAGCAGTTCTTC.

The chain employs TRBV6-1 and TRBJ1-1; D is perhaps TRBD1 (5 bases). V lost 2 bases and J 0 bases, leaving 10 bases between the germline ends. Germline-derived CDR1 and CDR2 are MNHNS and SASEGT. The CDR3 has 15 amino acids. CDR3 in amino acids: CASSEMSGMNTEAFF. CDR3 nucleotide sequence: TGTGCCAGCAGTGAAATGTCAGGGATGAACACTGAAGCTTTCTTT.

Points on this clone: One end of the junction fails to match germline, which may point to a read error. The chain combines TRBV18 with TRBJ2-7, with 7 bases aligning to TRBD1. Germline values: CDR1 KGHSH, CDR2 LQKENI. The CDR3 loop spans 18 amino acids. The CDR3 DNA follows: TGTGCCAGCTCACCACTAGGTTTGGGGAGATTCTTTCGGACAGGCCTGCACTTC. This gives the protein CASSPLGLGRFFRTGLHF.

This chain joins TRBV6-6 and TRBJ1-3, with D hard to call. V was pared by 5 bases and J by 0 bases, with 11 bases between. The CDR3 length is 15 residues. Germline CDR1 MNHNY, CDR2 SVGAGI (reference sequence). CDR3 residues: CASSPSFISGNTIYF. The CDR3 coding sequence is TGTGCCAGCAGTCCCAGCTTTATCTCTGGAAACACCATATATTTT.

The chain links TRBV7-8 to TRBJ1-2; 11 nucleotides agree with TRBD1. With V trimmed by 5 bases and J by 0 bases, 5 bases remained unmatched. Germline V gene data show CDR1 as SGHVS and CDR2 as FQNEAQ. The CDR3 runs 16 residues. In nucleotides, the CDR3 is TGTGCCAGCAGCCCTCGGGACAGGGGGTCTAACTATGGCTACACCTTC. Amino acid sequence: CASSPRDRGSNYGYTF.

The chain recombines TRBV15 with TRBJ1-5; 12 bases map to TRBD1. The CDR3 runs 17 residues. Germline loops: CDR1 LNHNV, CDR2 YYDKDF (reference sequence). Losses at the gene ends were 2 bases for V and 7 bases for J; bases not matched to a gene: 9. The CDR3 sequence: CATSRPQGDRGLQPQHF. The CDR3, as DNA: TGTGCCACCAGCAGACCCCAGGGGGACAGGGGGCTCCAGCCCCAGCATTTT.